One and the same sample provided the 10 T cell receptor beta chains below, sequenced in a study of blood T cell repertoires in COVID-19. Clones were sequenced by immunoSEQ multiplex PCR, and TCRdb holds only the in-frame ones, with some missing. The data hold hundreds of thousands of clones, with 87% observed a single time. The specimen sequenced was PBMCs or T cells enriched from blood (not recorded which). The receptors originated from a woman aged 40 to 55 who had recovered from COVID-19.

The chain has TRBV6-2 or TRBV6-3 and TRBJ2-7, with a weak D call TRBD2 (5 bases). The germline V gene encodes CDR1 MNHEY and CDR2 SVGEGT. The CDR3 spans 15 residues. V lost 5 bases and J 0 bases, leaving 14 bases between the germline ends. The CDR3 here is CASSVKRTASYEQYF. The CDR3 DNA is TGTGCCAGCAGTGTTAAGAGGACTGCCTCCTACGAGCAGTACTTC.

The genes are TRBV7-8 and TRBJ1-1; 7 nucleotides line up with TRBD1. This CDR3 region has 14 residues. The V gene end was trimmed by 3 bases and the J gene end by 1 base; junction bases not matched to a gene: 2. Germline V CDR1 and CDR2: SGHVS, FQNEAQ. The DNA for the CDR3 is TGTGCCAGCAGCTTGTGGACAGGGAACACTGAAGCTTTCTTT. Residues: CASSLWTGNTEAFF.

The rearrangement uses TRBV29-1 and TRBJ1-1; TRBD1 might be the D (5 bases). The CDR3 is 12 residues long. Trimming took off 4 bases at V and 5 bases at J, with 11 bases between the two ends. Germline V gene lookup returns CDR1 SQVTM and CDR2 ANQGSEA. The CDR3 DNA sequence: TGCAGCGTTGGGGGGGGAAAGACTGAAGCTTTCTTT. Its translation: CSVGGGKTEAFF.

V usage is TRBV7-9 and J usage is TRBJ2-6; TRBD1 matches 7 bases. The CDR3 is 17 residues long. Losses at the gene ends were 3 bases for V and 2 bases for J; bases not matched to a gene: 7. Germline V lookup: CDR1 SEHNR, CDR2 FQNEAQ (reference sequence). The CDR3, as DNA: TGTGCCAGCAGCTTGGGGGACAGTCACACTGGGGCCAACGTCCTGACTTTC. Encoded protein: CASSLGDSHTGANVLTF.

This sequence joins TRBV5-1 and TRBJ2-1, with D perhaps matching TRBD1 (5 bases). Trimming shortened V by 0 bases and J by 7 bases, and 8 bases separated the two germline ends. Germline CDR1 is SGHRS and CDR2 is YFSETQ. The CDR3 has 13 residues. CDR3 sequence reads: CASSLGRDNEQFF. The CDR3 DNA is TGCGCCAGCAGCTTGGGCAGGGATAATGAGCAGTTCTTC.

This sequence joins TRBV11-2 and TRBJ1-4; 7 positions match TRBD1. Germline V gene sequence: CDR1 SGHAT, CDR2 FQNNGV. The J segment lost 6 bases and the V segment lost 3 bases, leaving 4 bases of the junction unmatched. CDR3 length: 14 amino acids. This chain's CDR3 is CASSLGQRYEKLFF. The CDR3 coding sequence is TGTGCCAGCAGCTTGGGACAGAGGTATGAAAAACTGTTTTTT.

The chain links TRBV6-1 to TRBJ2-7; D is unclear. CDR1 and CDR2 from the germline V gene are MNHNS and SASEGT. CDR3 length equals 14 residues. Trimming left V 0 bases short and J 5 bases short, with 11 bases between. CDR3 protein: CASSEAYRVNEQYF. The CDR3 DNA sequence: TGTGCCAGCAGTGAAGCGTATCGAGTTAACGAGCAGTACTTC.

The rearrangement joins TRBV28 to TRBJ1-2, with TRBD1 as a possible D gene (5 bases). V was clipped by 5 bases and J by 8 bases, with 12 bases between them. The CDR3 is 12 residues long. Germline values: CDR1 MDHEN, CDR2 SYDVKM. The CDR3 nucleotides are TGTGCCAGCAGTGTCGCAGGGTGGGGCTACACCTTC. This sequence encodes CASSVAGWGYTF.

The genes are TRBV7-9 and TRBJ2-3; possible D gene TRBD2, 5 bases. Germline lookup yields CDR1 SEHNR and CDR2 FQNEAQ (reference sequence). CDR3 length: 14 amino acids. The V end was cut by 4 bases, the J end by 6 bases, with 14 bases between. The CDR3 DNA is TGTGCCAGCAGCTCCCCTTCGGGATTGGATACGCAGTATTTT. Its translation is CASSSPSGLDTQYF. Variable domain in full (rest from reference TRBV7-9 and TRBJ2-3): DTGVSQNPRHKITKRGQNVTFRCDPISEHNRLYWYRQTLGQGPEFLTYFQNEAQLEKSRLLSDRFSAERPKGSFSTLEIQRTEQGDSAMYLCASSSPSGLDTQYFGPGTRLTVL.

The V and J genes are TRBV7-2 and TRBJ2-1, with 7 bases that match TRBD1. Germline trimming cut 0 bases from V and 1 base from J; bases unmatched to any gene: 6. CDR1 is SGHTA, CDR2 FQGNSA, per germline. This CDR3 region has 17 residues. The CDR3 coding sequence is TGTGCCAGCAGCTTAGCGGGTCCGGGACAGTCCTACAATGAGCAGTTCTTC. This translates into CASSLAGPGQSYNEQFF.